This TCR beta chain was observed in a study of a mutant IDH1 vaccine in newly diagnosed glioma. Study background: Most patients had received both radiotherapy and temozolomide, the prior options being radiotherapy, temozolomide, or both. Whole-study findings and limits: The authors found pseudoprogression apparently unrelated to changes in top peripheral T cell clonotypes.

The CDR3 contains 12 residues. The V gene lost 5 bases and the J gene lost 8 bases, with 12 bases spanning the gap. Germline CDR1 reads MNHEY; CDR2 reads SMNVEV (reference sequence). Indicated time point: baseline, week 1 (first vaccination visit). Treatment: pre-vaccination baseline after standard-of-care therapy. The study enrolled donors with new WHO grade 3 or 4 IDH1-mutant, ATRX-lost astrocytomas. Assay: immunoSEQ multiplex PCR; the TCRdb copy retains only in-frame clones and omits some. The repertoire holds some 56,000 clones, 75% to 95% seen once, with approximately 2.4% in the top ten. About this clone: Its cognate antigen is unknown.

Sequencing was performed on PBMCs, taken from a glioma patient treated with radiotherapy, temozolomide or both. The sequence came from a man aged 50-60 years with glioma. The gene calls are TRBV27 and TRBJ1-2, with D hard to call. CDR3 in amino acids: CASSEGKGGYTF. The CDR3 DNA sequence: TGTGCCAGCAGTGAAGGAAAAGGGGGCTACACCTTC.